This T cell receptor beta chain comes out of a study of blood T cell repertoires in COVID-19. As for the study in general: The United States, Italy and Spain were the sources of the acute and convalescent COVID-19 samples.

Authors' analysis steps: The authors estimated nucleated cell counts from reference gene primer amplification. The data were produced by immunoSEQ multiplex PCR, yet TCRdb's version contains in-frame clones alone and is incomplete. The V and J calls and clone size were taken over from that table, and D and trimming were inferred from the DNA. The data show around 42,000 clones, 70% to 90% seen once. This CDR3 spans 15 amino acids. Germline CDR1 reads DFQATT; CDR2 reads SNEGSKA (reference sequence). V was trimmed by 3 bases and J by 2 bases, leaving 14 bases between them. The V and J genes are TRBV20-1 and TRBJ1-5; perhaps TRBD1 as D (6 bases). The source is a woman aged 70-85 years in a cohort sampled during active COVID-19. What was sequenced was peripheral blood. The CDR3 DNA reads TGCAGTGCTAGTCCCCAGGGGTCGGGCAATCAGCCCCAGCATTTT. This sequence encodes CSASPQGSGNQPQHF.